Presented here are 29 T cell receptor beta chains from one specimen sequenced in a study of shared clonotypes between healthy human individuals (dated by TCRdb to about 2020). Library preparation was by the immunoSEQ multiplex PCR assay. TCRdb carries this immuneACCESS record with in-frame sequences only. Its versions omit some clonotypes, under half of them owing to an unresolved V gene in the studies checked, with the rest unexplained. This sample lists 2 million to 2.5 million clones; 95% were detected once. The ten largest clonotypes hold approximately 0.13% of the sample. Sample: naive CD4+ T cells sorted from blood. Explained via the paper, the cell subset or site label denotes: CD45RA+ positively selected. All receptors derive from a young man in good health.

The chain carries TRBV30 and TRBJ1-6; D gene unclear. The CDR3 has 11 amino acids. V gave up 4 bases and J gave up 8 bases, with 6 bases separating them. Germline lookup yields CDR1 GTSNPN and CDR2 SVGIG (reference sequence). This CDR3 reads CAWTTDSPLHF. DNA of the CDR3: TGTGCCTGGACCACGGATTCACCCCTCCACTTT.

The CDR3 sequence: CAGDRGSNEQFF. Written as DNA, the CDR3 is TGTGCCGGGGACAGGGGATCCAATGAGCAGTTCTTC. The V and J genes are TRBV30 and TRBJ2-1; 10 bases line up with TRBD1. The CDR3 has 12 amino acids. Trimming took 8 bases from V and 6 from J; bases not matched to a gene: 4. Germline CDR1 reads GTSNPN; CDR2 reads SVGIG (reference sequence).

The chain combines TRBV6-5 with TRBJ1-5; no definite D call. The length of the CDR3 is 12 residues. V shed 8 bases and J shed 0 bases, with 5 bases lying between them. CDR1 and CDR2 from the germline V gene are MNHEY and SVGAGI. The CDR3 nucleotides read TGTGCCAGCTATCTTAGCAATCAGCCCCAGCATTTT. Residues: CASYLSNQPQHF.

The rearrangement links TRBV5-4 to TRBJ2-1, with TRBD2 matching 14 bases. Unmatched junction bases numbered 5, after V lost 0 bases and J lost 6 bases. Germline CDR1 reads SGHNT; CDR2 reads YYREEE (reference sequence). CDR3 length: 17 residues. The CDR3 DNA is TGTGCCAGCAGCTTGGGCCCGGGACTAGCGGGAGCCAATGAGCAGTTCTTC. Translation: CASSLGPGLAGANEQFF.

This chain uses TRBV6-5 with TRBJ2-5, with D possibly matching TRBD1 (6 bases). This CDR3 is built from 15 residues. V gave up 5 bases and J gave up 5 bases, with 18 bases separating them. CDR1 MNHEY and CDR2 SVGAGI come from the germline V gene. CDR3 sequence reads: CASSRWTVQGETQYF. The DNA for the CDR3 is TGTGCCAGCAGTCGGTGGACGGTTCAGGGGGAGACCCAGTACTTC.

The chain employs TRBV5-1 and TRBJ2-3; D remains ambiguous. V lost 2 bases and J lost 5, with 12 bases in between. Per germline, CDR1 SGHRS and CDR2 YFSETQ. CDR3 length: 14 amino acids. CDR3 amino acids: CASSFGYPVDTQYF. The CDR3 nucleotides are TGCGCCAGCAGCTTCGGCTACCCCGTAGATACGCAGTATTTT.

This clone appeared a single time. The genes are TRBV19 and TRBJ2-7; D unresolved. Trimming stripped 5 bases from V and 5 bases from J, with 13 bases between. Germline V CDR1 and CDR2: LNHDA, SQIVND (reference sequence). The CDR3 totals 13 residues. The CDR3 sequence is CASSRAENDEQYF. The CDR3 bases are TGTGCCAGTAGTCGCGCCGAGAATGACGAGCAGTACTTC.

The chain has TRBV5-4 and TRBJ1-2, with 8 bases fitting TRBD1. Trimming removed 4 bases from V and 2 bases from J; junction bases left unmatched: 7. The CDR3 spans 15 residues. Germline loops: CDR1 SGHNT, CDR2 YYREEE (reference sequence). CDR3 in DNA: TGTGCCAGCAGCCCGGACAGGGTGGAGAACTATGGCTACACCTTC. Protein: CASSPDRVENYGYTF.

The chain links TRBV30 to TRBJ2-2; 9 bases line up with TRBD2. Germline CDR1 reads GTSNPN; CDR2 reads SVGIG (reference sequence). Unmatched junction bases numbered 4, after V lost 0 bases and J lost 5 bases. This CDR3 has 15 amino acids. CDR3 coding DNA: TGTGCCTGGAGTGTACTAAGCGGGAGGACCGGGGAGCTGTTTTTT. Its translation is CAWSVLSGRTGELFF.

This rearrangement joins TRBV10-2 to TRBJ1-1, with 8 bases that match TRBD1. Germline lookup yields CDR1 WSHSY and CDR2 SAAADI. V trimming: 0 bases; J trimming: 5 bases; junction bases outside the gene matches: 5. This CDR3 is 15 amino acids long. The CDR3 loop is CASSESSTGGTEAFF. CDR3 coding DNA: TGCGCCAGCAGTGAGTCTTCCACAGGGGGGACTGAAGCTTTCTTT.

The CDR3 region is CASSRGEAQPQHF. DNA of the CDR3: TGTGCCAGCAGTCGGGGAGAAGCTCAGCCCCAGCATTTT. The V and J genes are TRBV11-2 and TRBJ1-5; D is unresolved. Germline V gene lookup returns CDR1 SGHAT and CDR2 FQNNGV. V lost 6 bases, J lost 6 bases, and 12 bases lay in between. This CDR3 has 13 residues.

This clone appeared a single time. This chain uses TRBV29-1 with TRBJ2-5; TRBD1 might be the D (6 bases). The CDR3 has 13 residues. The ends were cut back, 7 bases at V and 1 base at J, with 13 bases in the middle. Germline CDR1 reads SQVTM; CDR2 reads ANQGSEA. The CDR3 loop is CSAGAQTQETQYF. The DNA of the CDR3 is TGCAGCGCAGGGGCGCAGACCCAAGAGACCCAGTACTTC.

Points on this clone: This CDR3 is also generated by other DNA sequences in the sample. This sequence joins TRBV5-1 and TRBJ1-5, with no clear D. The V gene's germline CDR1 is SGHRS and CDR2 YFSETQ. The CDR3 loop spans 13 amino acids. Between the trimmed V and J ends, which lost 0 bases and 4 bases, there was a span of 5 bases. The CDR3 here is CASSLVGNQPQHF. The CDR3, as DNA: TGCGCCAGCAGCTTGGTAGGGAATCAGCCCCAGCATTTT. Looking up the rest from reference TRBV5-1 and TRBJ1-5 gives the full variable domain: KAGVTQTPRYLIKTRGQQVTLSCSPISGHRSVSWYQQTPGQGLQFLFEYFSETQRNKGNFPGRFSGRQFSNSRSEMNVSTLELGDSALYLCASSLVGNQPQHFGDGTRLSIL.

This clone showed up just once. The rearrangement links TRBV25-1 to TRBJ2-1; D perhaps matches TRBD2 (5 bases). The CDR3 covers 12 residues. Trimming took 3 bases from V and 8 from J, leaving 8 bases between them. Germline CDR1 MGHDK, CDR2 SYGVNS. The CDR3 spells CASSEVSDEQFF. The CDR3 region has the DNA TGTGCCAGCAGTGAGGTTAGCGATGAGCAGTTCTTC.

This chain joins TRBV19 and TRBJ1-1; D is uncertain. The V and J ends lost 7 bases and 0 bases respectively, with 21 bases between them. Germline V lookup: CDR1 LNHDA, CDR2 SQIVND (reference sequence). The CDR3 loop spans 17 amino acids. The CDR3 reads CASIKRANSNMNTEAFF. DNA of the CDR3: TGTGCCAGTATCAAGCGGGCCAATTCAAATATGAACACTGAAGCTTTCTTT.

V usage is TRBV18 and J usage is TRBJ1-4; D is ambiguous. There are 15 residues in the CDR3. Deletions cut 2 bases from V and 3 bases from J, with 10 bases between. CDR1 is KGHSH and CDR2 is LQKENI in the germline V gene. CDR3 region: CASSPYSGPNEKLFF. Here the CDR3 DNA reads TGTGCCAGCTCACCATATTCGGGCCCTAATGAAAAACTGTTTTTT. The full variable domain, rest sourced from reference TRBV18 and TRBJ1-4, is NAGVMQNPRHLVRRRGQEARLRCSPMKGHSHVYWYRQLPEEGLKFMVYLQKENIIDESGMPKERFSAEFPKEGPSILRIQQVVRGDSAAYFCASSPYSGPNEKLFFGSGTQLSVL.

This chain links TRBV28 with TRBJ1-5; a weak D match, TRBD1 (6 bases). V dropped 1 base and J dropped 6 bases, with 13 bases sitting between them. Germline V lookup: CDR1 MDHEN, CDR2 SYDVKM. The CDR3 has 15 amino acids. CDR3 in DNA: TGTGCCAGCAGTTTATTTGGAGGGGGGTTTCAGCCCCAGCATTTT. Residues: CASSLFGGGFQPQHF.

The rearrangement links TRBV19 to TRBJ2-5; 9 bases are shared with TRBD2. J gave up 5 bases and V 4 bases, and 5 bases lay outside the gene matches. CDR1 is LNHDA and CDR2 is SQIVND in the germline V gene (reference sequence). The CDR3 is 14 amino acids. CDR3 amino acids: CASSSPTSGETQYF. The DNA for the CDR3 is TGTGCCAGTAGTAGTCCTACTAGCGGGGAGACCCAGTACTTC.

CDR3 region: CASRPAGGSDTQYF. In nucleotides, the CDR3 is TGCGCCAGCAGACCAGCGGGGGGATCAGATACGCAGTATTTT. The chain couples TRBV5-1 to TRBJ2-3; 9 bases line up with TRBD2. The CDR3 has 14 residues. J lost 4 bases, V lost 5 bases, and 5 bases had no gene match. Germline V CDR1 and CDR2: SGHRS, YFSETQ.

The chain employs TRBV6-5 and TRBJ1-1; D possibly corresponds to TRBD1 (6 bases). Trimming took 4 bases from V and 4 from J, leaving 16 bases between them. Germline loops: CDR1 MNHEY, CDR2 SVGAGI. The CDR3 runs 15 residues. The chain's CDR3 is CASSSYRAGATEAFF. CDR3 DNA sequence: TGTGCCAGCAGTTCCTACAGGGCTGGTGCCACTGAAGCTTTCTTT.

This chain connects TRBV19 to TRBJ1-5; 8 bases agree with TRBD1. Germline CDR1 reads LNHDA; CDR2 reads SQIVND (reference sequence). J was trimmed by 3 bases and V by 5 bases; bases with no gene match: 6. This CDR3 has 15 amino acids. CDR3 coding DNA: TGTGCCAGTAGTGGTGGACAGGGCTACAATCAGCCCCAGCATTTT. This gives the protein CASSGGQGYNQPQHF.

The V and J genes are TRBV12-2 and TRBJ1-6. TRBV12-2 is marked as a pseudogene. This CDR3 has 12 amino acids. This chain's CDR3 is CASPRRTSPLHF. CDR3 nucleotides: TGTGCAAGTCCTCGAAGGACTTCACCCCTCCACTTT.

V usage is TRBV4-2 and J usage is TRBJ1-3, with D tentatively TRBD1 (5 bases). The CDR3 has 19 amino acids. Trimming shortened V by 0 bases and J by 1 base, and 19 bases separated the two germline ends. CDR1 and CDR2 from the germline V gene are LGHNA and YNFKEQ. CDR3 in DNA: TGTGCCAGCAGCCAAGATCCCCCGGGGCGCTCGTCGTCTGGAAACACCATATATTTT. This gives the protein CASSQDPPGRSSSGNTIYF.

CDR3 in DNA: TGTGCCAGCAGTAGTCGGCCCTGGGGGCGTACAGATACGCAGTATTTT. It is translated as CASSSRPWGRTDTQYF. The chain carries TRBV14 and TRBJ2-3, with D maybe TRBD1 (6 bases). V was clipped by 6 bases and J by 3 bases, with 19 bases between them. Germline values: CDR1 SGHDN, CDR2 FVKESK. The CDR3 contains 16 residues.

The chain recombines TRBV1 with TRBJ2-3; TRBD2 was called by the table and not checked on the DNA. TRBV1 is an annotated pseudogene. The CDR3 has 17 residues. CDR3 nucleotides: TGCACCAGCAGCCAAGAGGCCAGCGGGAGAGACACAGATACGCAGTATTTT. This encodes CTSSQEASGRDTDTQYF.

This chain joins TRBV2 and TRBJ1-5, with TRBD1 matching over 8 bases. Germline-derived CDR1 and CDR2 are SNHLY and FYNNEI. The CDR3 extends over 14 amino acids. V was pared by 7 bases and J by 5 bases, with 7 bases of the junction left unmatched. CDR3 sequence: CASKQDRVYQPQHF. The CDR3 nucleotides are TGTGCCAGCAAACAGGACAGGGTCTATCAGCCCCAGCATTTT.

The chain links TRBV5-1 to TRBJ1-6; D is unresolved. This CDR3 has 15 amino acids. V lost 2 bases, J lost 9 bases, and 15 bases lay in between. Per the germline V gene, CDR1 is SGHRS and CDR2 is YFSETQ. CDR3: CASSLDTYSGSPLHF. The CDR3 region has the DNA TGCGCCAGCAGCTTAGACACCTATTCTGGTTCACCCCTCCACTTT. The full variable domain, rest sourced from reference TRBV5-1 and TRBJ1-6, is KAGVTQTPRYLIKTRGQQVTLSCSPISGHRSVSWYQQTPGQGLQFLFEYFSETQRNKGNFPGRFSGRQFSNSRSEMNVSTLELGDSALYLCASSLDTYSGSPLHFGNGTRLTVT.

The genes are TRBV5-1 and TRBJ1-2; 8 positions agree with TRBD1. This CDR3 contains 15 residues. The germline CDR1 and CDR2 sequences are SGHRS and YFSETQ. The trim removed 2 bases at V and 5 bases at J, leaving 8 bases unmatched. The CDR3 sequence is CASSLRTGNDYGYTF. DNA of the CDR3: TGCGCCAGCAGCTTACGGACAGGGAATGATTATGGCTACACCTTC.

This chain joins TRBV28 and TRBJ1-2, with D possibly matching TRBD1 (5 bases). The V end lost 2 bases, the J end lost 2 bases, and 12 bases lay between the germline ends. This CDR3 comprises 15 residues. CDR1 is MDHEN and CDR2 is SYDVKM in the germline V gene. The CDR3 loop is CASSLRPGTNYGYTF. Here the CDR3 DNA reads TGTGCCAGCAGTTTACGCCCGGGGACGAACTATGGCTACACCTTC.